Reported below is one TCR beta chain. Those who participated ranged in age from about 18 to 89 years and resided in approximately 26 US areas. The sample comes from a study of blood T cell repertoires in COVID-19. Whole-study context: Acute-phase and convalescent COVID-19 samples originated in the United States, Italy and Spain.

In the authors' workflow: For nucleated cells, counts were estimated from reference gene primer amplification. Some clones are missing from TCRdb's copy, which holds only in-frame ones; the method was immunoSEQ multiplex PCR. That table gives V, J and clone size, and the DNA gave D and trimming. This table has roughly 250,000 clones, about nine tenths appearing once. CDR3 length equals 14 residues. Germline V CDR1 and CDR2: LNHDA, SQIVND (reference sequence). J gave up 3 bases and V 6 bases, and 3 bases lay outside the gene matches. J is TRBJ2-1 and V is TRBV19, with 9 bases aligning to TRBD2. The TCR originated in a woman under 30 who had recovered from COVID-19. Sequencing input: PBMCs or T cells enriched from blood (not recorded which). DNA of the CDR3: TGTGCCAGTAGGCCTAGCGGGATCTACAATGAGCAGTTCTTC. It specifies CASRPSGIYNEQFF.